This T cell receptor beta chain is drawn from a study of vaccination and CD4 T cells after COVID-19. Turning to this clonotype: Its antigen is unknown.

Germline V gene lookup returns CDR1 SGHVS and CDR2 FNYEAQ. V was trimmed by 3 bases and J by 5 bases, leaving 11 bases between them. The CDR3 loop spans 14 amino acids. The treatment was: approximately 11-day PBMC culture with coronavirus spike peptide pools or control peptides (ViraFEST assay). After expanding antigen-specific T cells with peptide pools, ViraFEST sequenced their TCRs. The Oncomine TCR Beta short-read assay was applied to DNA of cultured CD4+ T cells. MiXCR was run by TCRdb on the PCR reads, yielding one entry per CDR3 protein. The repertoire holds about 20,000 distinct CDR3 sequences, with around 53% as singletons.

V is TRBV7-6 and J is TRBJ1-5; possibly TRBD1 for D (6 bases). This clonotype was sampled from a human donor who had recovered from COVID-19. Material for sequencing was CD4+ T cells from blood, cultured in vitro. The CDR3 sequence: CASSLAYRDQPQHF. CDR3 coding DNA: TGTGCCAGCAGCTTGGCTTACAGGGATCAGCCCCAGCATTTT.